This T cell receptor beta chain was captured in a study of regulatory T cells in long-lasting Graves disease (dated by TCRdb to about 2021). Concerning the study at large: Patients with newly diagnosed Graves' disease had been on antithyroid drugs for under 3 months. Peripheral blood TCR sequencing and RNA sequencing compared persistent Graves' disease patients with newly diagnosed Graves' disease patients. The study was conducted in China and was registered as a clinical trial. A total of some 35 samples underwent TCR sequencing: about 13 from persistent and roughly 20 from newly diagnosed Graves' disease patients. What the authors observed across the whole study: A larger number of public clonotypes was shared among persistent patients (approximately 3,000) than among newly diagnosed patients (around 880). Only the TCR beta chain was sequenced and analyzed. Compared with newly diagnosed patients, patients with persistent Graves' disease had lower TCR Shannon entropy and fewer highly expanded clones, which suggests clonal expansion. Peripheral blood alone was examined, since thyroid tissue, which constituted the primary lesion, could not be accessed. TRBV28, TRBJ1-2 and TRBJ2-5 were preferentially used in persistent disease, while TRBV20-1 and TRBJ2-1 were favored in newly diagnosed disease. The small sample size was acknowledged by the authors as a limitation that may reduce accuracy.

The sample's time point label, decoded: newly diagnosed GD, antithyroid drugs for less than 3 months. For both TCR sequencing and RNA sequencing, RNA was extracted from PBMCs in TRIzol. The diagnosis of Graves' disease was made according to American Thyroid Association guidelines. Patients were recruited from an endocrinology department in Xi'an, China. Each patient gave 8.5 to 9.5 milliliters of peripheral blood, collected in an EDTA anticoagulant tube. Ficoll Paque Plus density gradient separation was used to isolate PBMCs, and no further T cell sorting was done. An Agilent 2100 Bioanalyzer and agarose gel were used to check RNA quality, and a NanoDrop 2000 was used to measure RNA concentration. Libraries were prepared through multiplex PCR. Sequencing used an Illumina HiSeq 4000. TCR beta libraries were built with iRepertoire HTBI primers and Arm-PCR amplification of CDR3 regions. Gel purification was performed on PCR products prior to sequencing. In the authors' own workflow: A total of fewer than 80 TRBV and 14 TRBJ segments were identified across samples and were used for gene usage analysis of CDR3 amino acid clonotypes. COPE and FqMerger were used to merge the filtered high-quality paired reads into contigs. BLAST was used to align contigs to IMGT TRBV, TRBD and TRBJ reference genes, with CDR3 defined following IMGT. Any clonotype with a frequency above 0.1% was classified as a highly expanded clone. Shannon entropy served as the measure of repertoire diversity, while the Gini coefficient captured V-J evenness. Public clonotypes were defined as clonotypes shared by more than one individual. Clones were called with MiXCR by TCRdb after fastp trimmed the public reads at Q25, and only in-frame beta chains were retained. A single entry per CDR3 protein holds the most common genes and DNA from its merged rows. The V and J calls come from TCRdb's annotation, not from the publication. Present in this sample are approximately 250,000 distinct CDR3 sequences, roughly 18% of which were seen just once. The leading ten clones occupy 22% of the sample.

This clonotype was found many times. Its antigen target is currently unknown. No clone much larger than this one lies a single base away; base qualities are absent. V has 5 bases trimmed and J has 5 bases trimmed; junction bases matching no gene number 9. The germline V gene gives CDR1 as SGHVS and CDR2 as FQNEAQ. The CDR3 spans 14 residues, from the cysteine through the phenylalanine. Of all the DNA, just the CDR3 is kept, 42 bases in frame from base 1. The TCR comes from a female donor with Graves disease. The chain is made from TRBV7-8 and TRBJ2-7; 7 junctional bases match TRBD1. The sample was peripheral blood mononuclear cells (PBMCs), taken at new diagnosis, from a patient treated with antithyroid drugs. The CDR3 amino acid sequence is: CASSPLDRAHEQYF. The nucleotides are TGTGCCAGCAGCCCCCTTGACAGGGCCCACGAGCAGTACTTC.